Listed below are T cell receptor beta chains from one sample, sequenced in a study of cytomegalovirus exposure and HLA in healthy donors. The repertoire was sequenced with immunoSEQ multiplex PCR; TCRdb's copy has only in-frame clones and lacks some. The sample records approximately 160,000 clones, 77% being singletons. Sequenced sample: PBMCs. These receptors originate from a middle-aged woman in good health and CMV-seropositive. The CDR3 runs from the conserved cysteine through the conserved F or W. The order of the fields is V gene, D gene, clone size, J gene, CDR3 DNA, CDR3 protein. A D gene is named only where the DNA matches it firmly. Clone size appears in some rows only: once, few, many, or a class for an expanded clone.

v_gene: TRBV7-2; d_gene: TRBD1; abundance: few; j_gene: TRBJ1-1; CDR3nt: TGTGCCAGCAGCTTAGTCAGGGGGTCCGCTGAAGCTTTCTTT; CDR3aa: CASSLVRGSAEAFF
v_gene: TRBV18; d_gene: .; abundance: few; j_gene: TRBJ1-1; CDR3nt: TGTGCCAGCTCACTCGGGATCAACACTGAAGCTTTCTTT; CDR3aa: CASSLGINTEAFF
v_gene: TRBV5-1; d_gene: .; abundance: .; j_gene: TRBJ1-1; CDR3nt: TGCGCCAGCAGCCTGGACAGACTGAACACTGAAGCTTTCTTT; CDR3aa: CASSLDRLNTEAFF
v_gene: TRBV7-9; d_gene: .; abundance: .; j_gene: TRBJ2-7; CDR3nt: TGTGCCAGCAGCTTTGGTGCGGTAAGCTCCTACGAGCAGTACTTC; CDR3aa: CASSFGAVSSYEQYF
v_gene: TRBV30; d_gene: .; abundance: .; j_gene: TRBJ1-3; CDR3nt: TGTGCCTTCAGGGTTATTGGAAACACCATATATTTT; CDR3aa: CAFRVIGNTIYF
v_gene: TRBV6-1; d_gene: TRBD1; abundance: .; j_gene: TRBJ2-7; CDR3nt: TGTGCCAGCAGTGAAGCGACAGGGATGTACGAGCAGTACTTC; CDR3aa: CASSEATGMYEQYF
v_gene: TRBV10-3; d_gene: .; abundance: .; j_gene: TRBJ1-1; CDR3nt: TGTGCCATCACTGAAGGGGGCACTGAAGCTTTCTTT; CDR3aa: CAITEGGTEAFF
v_gene: TRBV13; d_gene: TRBD2; abundance: .; j_gene: TRBJ2-5; CDR3nt: TGTGCCAGCAGCCCCCAACTAGCGGGGGGGCCTCCAGAGACCCAGTACTTC; CDR3aa: CASSPQLAGGPPETQYF
v_gene: TRBV6-5; d_gene: .; abundance: .; j_gene: TRBJ2-7; CDR3nt: TGTGCCAGCAGTTACTCGAGGGCCGTTTCGTACGAGCAGTACTTC; CDR3aa: CASSYSRAVSYEQYF
v_gene: TRBV5-4; d_gene: TRBD2; abundance: .; j_gene: TRBJ2-7; CDR3nt: TGTGCCAGCAGCTCCGGACTAGCCCGAGAGCAGTACTTC; CDR3aa: CASSSGLAREQYF
v_gene: TRBV6-5; d_gene: TRBD1; abundance: .; j_gene: TRBJ1-2; CDR3nt: TGTGCCAGCAGTTTGGGACAGGGGGACGGCTACACCTTC; CDR3aa: CASSLGQGDGYTF
v_gene: TRBV7-9; d_gene: .; abundance: .; j_gene: TRBJ2-1; CDR3nt: TGTGCCAGCAGGGAATCACTAACCGGCTCCTACAATGAGCAGTTCTTC; CDR3aa: CASRESLTGSYNEQFF
v_gene: TRBV29-1; d_gene: .; abundance: .; j_gene: TRBJ2-7; CDR3nt: TGCAGCGTTGGGGAGATGAAGTGGGGATCCTTTAGATACGAGCAGTACTTC; CDR3aa: CSVGEMKWGSFRYEQYF
v_gene: TRBV9; d_gene: TRBD1; abundance: .; j_gene: TRBJ2-5; CDR3nt: TGTGCCAGCAGCCGGACAGGGGGCAGGGAAGAGACCCAGTACTTC; CDR3aa: CASSRTGGREETQYF
v_gene: TRBV4-1; d_gene: TRBD1; abundance: .; j_gene: TRBJ1-5; CDR3nt: TGCGCCAGCAGCCAAGGTAGGACAGGGGGGAAAGAGCCCCAGCATTTT; CDR3aa: CASSQGRTGGKEPQHF
v_gene: TRBV19; d_gene: .; abundance: .; j_gene: TRBJ1-1; CDR3nt: TGTGCCAGTAGTAAAGGACAGAGGAACACTGAAGCTTTCTTT; CDR3aa: CASSKGQRNTEAFF
v_gene: TRBV6-5; d_gene: TRBD1; abundance: .; j_gene: TRBJ1-5; CDR3nt: TGTGCCAGCAGTTTTACAGGGGATAGCAATCAGCCCCAGCATTTT; CDR3aa: CASSFTGDSNQPQHF
v_gene: TRBV29-1; d_gene: .; abundance: .; j_gene: TRBJ2-7; CDR3nt: TGCAGCGTTGGGCAGGGGTCCTACGAGCAGTACTTC; CDR3aa: CSVGQGSYEQYF
v_gene: TRBV27; d_gene: .; abundance: .; j_gene: TRBJ2-3; CDR3nt: TGTGCCAGCAGTCTCAGAGATACGCAGTATTTT; CDR3aa: CASSLRDTQYF
v_gene: TRBV5-4; d_gene: .; abundance: many; j_gene: TRBJ1-1; CDR3nt: TGTGCCAGCAGCTCCAAAACGACAGGGAACACTGAAGCTTTCTTT; CDR3aa: CASSSKTTGNTEAFF